A single sample is the source of the 10 T cell receptor beta chains below, sequenced in a study of blood T cell repertoires in COVID-19. Here immunoSEQ multiplex PCR was the method, and the copy in TCRdb shows in-frame clones only, minus some. The sample has about 62,000 clones, just over 85% seen once. The sample was peripheral blood. The receptors come from a woman of 80 years or more with acute or convalescent COVID-19.

V and J are TRBV4-2 and TRBJ1-2; D unclear. V gave up 1 base and J gave up 8 bases, with 8 bases separating them. Germline loops: CDR1 LGHNA, CDR2 YNFKEQ. The length of the CDR3 is 12 residues. The DNA for the CDR3 is TGTGCCAGCAGCCAAGGTGGGCAGGGCTACACCTTC. This sequence encodes CASSQGGQGYTF.

V usage is TRBV4-2 and J usage is TRBJ1-3, with D maybe TRBD1 (5 bases). Trimming left V 2 bases short and J 4 bases short, with 18 bases between. CDR3 length: 17 amino acids. Germline V gene lookup returns CDR1 LGHNA and CDR2 YNFKEQ. This chain's CDR3 is CASSQFVYSGDGNTIYF. The DNA of the CDR3 is TGTGCCAGCAGCCAATTCGTGTATTCGGGGGACGGAAACACCATATATTTT.

The rearrangement uses TRBV6-5 and TRBJ2-7; D is possibly TRBD2 (8 bases). From germline, CDR1 is MNHEY and CDR2 SVGAGI. Trimming shortened V by 11 bases and J by 6 bases, and 23 bases separated the two germline ends. The CDR3 contains 14 residues. The CDR3 loop reads CACAGGPGGREQYF. The CDR3 region has the DNA TGTGCCTGCGCGGGGGGCCCAGGGGGACGCGAGCAGTACTTC.

The genes are TRBV12-3 or TRBV12-4 and TRBJ1-2; no firm D call. V dropped 8 bases and J dropped 1 base, with 11 bases sitting between them. The CDR3 extends over 13 amino acids. For the CDR3, the DNA is TGTGCCAGCGGCGACTGGGTTAACTATGGCTACACCTTC. Its protein product is CASGDWVNYGYTF.

This clone is labeled as medium-sized. The chain has TRBV30 and TRBJ1-2; TRBD1 agrees at 8 bases. V lost 2 bases to trimming and J lost 13 bases; unmatched junction nucleotides: 12. Germline V gene data show CDR1 as GTSNPN and CDR2 as SVGIG (reference sequence). The CDR3 has 13 residues. CDR3 DNA: TGTGCCTGGAGTATCTCGGGACAGGTCGGTGGCACCTTC. It translates to CAWSISGQVGGTF.

This chain links TRBV21-1 with TRBJ1-1; TRBD1, as called in the table, went unchecked against the DNA. TRBV21-1 is annotated as a pseudogene. The CDR3 sequence is 14 residues long. The CDR3 is CASSSGQRCTEAFF. The CDR3 nucleotides are TGTGCCAGCAGCTCTGGACAGAGGTGCACTGAAGCTTTCTTT.

The rearrangement links TRBV6-5 to TRBJ2-7, with D tentatively TRBD2 (7 bases). The germline V gene has CDR1 MNHEY and CDR2 SVGAGI. Trimming took off 8 bases at V and 0 bases at J, with 14 bases between the two ends. This CDR3 is 14 amino acids long. The chain's CDR3 is CASGGAGSSYEQYF. In DNA, the CDR3 is TGTGCCAGCGGGGGGGCCGGATCCTCCTACGAGCAGTACTTC.

In its sample, this clone was seen once. The J gene is TRBJ2-1, the V gene TRBV5-4; 8 bases align to TRBD2. The CDR3 has 16 residues. Germline lookup yields CDR1 SGHNT and CDR2 YYREEE (reference sequence). With V trimmed by 0 bases and J by 4 bases, 6 bases remained unmatched. In DNA, the CDR3 is TGTGCCAGCAGCTTGGTCGGGGGGGGAGTTTACAATGAGCAGTTCTTC. Translation gives CASSLVGGGVYNEQFF. Complete variable domain (other parts from reference TRBV5-4 and TRBJ2-1): ETGVTQSPTHLIKTRGQQVTLRCSSQSGHNTVSWYQQALGQGPQFIFQYYREEENGRGNFPPRFSGLQFPNYSSELNVNALELDDSALYLCASSLVGGGVYNEQFFGPGTRLTVL.

This clone showed up just once. V is TRBV28 and J is TRBJ1-1; no reliable D call. V was shortened by 4 bases and J by 3 bases, with 18 bases between the two germline ends. The CDR3 is 16 amino acids. CDR1 is MDHEN, CDR2 SYDVKM, per germline. The DNA of the CDR3 is TGTGCCAGCAGTTCCCCGGGGTCGGCCATGGACACTGAAGCTTTCTTT. Its protein product is CASSSPGSAMDTEAFF.

V is TRBV7-6 and J is TRBJ1-5; 7 bases are shared with TRBD1. Germline loops: CDR1 SGHVS, CDR2 FNYEAQ. V lost 5 bases to trimming and J lost 2 bases; unmatched junction nucleotides: 12. This CDR3 is 17 amino acids long. CDR3 nucleotide sequence: TGTGCCAGCAGCCGCCAAACCGGTACAGGGGGCAATCAGCCCCAGCATTTT. This encodes CASSRQTGTGGNQPQHF.